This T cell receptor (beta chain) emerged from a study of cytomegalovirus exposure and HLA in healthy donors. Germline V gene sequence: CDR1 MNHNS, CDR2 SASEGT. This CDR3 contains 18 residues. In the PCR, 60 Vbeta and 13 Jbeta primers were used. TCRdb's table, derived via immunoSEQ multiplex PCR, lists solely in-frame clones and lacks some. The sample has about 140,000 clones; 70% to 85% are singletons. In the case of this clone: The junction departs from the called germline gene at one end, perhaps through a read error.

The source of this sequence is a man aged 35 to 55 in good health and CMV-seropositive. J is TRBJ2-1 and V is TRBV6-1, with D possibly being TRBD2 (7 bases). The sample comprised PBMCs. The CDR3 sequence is CASSQAGGRLGVYNEQFF. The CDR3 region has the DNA TGTGCCAGCAGTCAAGCCGGGGGGCGTTTGGGAGTATACAATGAGCAGTTCTTC.